This is a list of T cell receptor beta chains from one sample in a study of blood T cell repertoires in COVID-19. TCRdb's table, derived via immunoSEQ multiplex PCR, lists solely in-frame clones and lacks some. The profile shows about 210,000 clones, 80% to 90% of them singletons. The sequenced sample consisted of peripheral blood. All receptors come from a middle-aged man with acute or convalescent COVID-19. The conserved cysteine and the conserved F or W are not part of the CDR3 here. Each record gives: CDR3 length, J gene, V gene, CDR3 protein.

>12|TRBJ2-6|TRBV5-1
ASSLVRRANVLT
>13|TRBJ1-3|TRBV15
ATSRDRGSGNTIY
>13|TRBJ2-2|TRBV19
ASRNTGGLGGELF
>12|TRBJ1-5|TRBV6-2/TRBV6-3
ASSFGQTNQPQH
>15|TRBJ2-7|TRBV30
AWSVQGQTLGFYEQY
>14|TRBJ2-5|TRBV3-1/TRBV3-2
ASSQDTRLVPKTQY
>14|TRBJ2-3|TRBV23-1
ASSQSGQLGADTQY
>13|TRBJ2-3|TRBV3-1/TRBV3-2
ASSQGGGAPDTQY
>12|TRBJ1-5|TRBV19
ASRPRGRNQPQH
>11|TRBJ1-5|TRBV4-1
ASSQVAGMPQH
>10|TRBJ1-1|TRBV29-1
SAAQGNTEAF
>12|TRBJ2-5|TRBV6-2/TRBV6-3
ASSYSYARETQY
>13|TRBJ2-6|TRBV18
ASSPSTSGANVLT
>12|TRBJ2-1|TRBV5-1
ASSLEPLGNEQF
>12|TRBJ2-3|TRBV28
ASGSGPLRDTQY
>12|TRBJ1-2|TRBV19
ASRDIDSYYGYT
>12|TRBJ1-5|TRBV6-5
ASSYRQTSSPQH
>13|TRBJ2-3|TRBV6-6
ASSGISPSTDTQY
>13|TRBJ1-5|TRBV27
ASSLSGVSNQPQH
>12|TRBJ2-7|TRBV9
ASSVDSDRYEQY
>12|TRBJ2-7|TRBV5-4
ASSDVAATYEQY
>12|TRBJ1-2|TRBV6-5
ASSKQGVGYGYT
>14|TRBJ2-2|TRBV19
ASSMQGAVNTGELF
>9|TRBJ2-3|TRBV7-9
ASSLRSGQY
>10|TRBJ2-1|TRBV6-2/TRBV6-3
ASSTTTGEQF
>12|TRBJ2-7|TRBV27
ASSQRASSYEQY
>11|TRBJ1-1|TRBV7-2
ASSRQMNTEAF
>11|TRBJ2-6|TRBV27
ASSLFGANVLT
>14|TRBJ2-2|TRBV6-5
ASSFQRGILTGELF
>13|TRBJ1-1|TRBV6-2/TRBV6-3
ASSSQAGSGTEAF
>14|TRBJ2-5|TRBV21-1
ASSKGGQETKETQY
>11|TRBJ1-5|TRBV12-3/TRBV12-4
ASSATGVQPQH
>12|TRBJ2-3|TRBV6-1
ASSDVRDGDTQY
>12|TRBJ1-1|TRBV2
ASLIVGGNTEAF
>13|TRBJ2-7|TRBV5-5
ASSYRQGRGYEQY
>14|TRBJ1-3|TRBV15
ATSGAGQRSGNTIY
>13|TRBJ1-3|TRBV28
ASSTTGGPGNTIY
>11|TRBJ2-7|TRBV27
ASVNRQSYEQY
>12|TRBJ2-5|TRBV30
AWSVGGGSETQY
>13|TRBJ2-2|TRBV25-1
ASSELQGTTGELF
>13|TRBJ2-3|TRBV7-9
ASSKGQGGGDTQY
>13|TRBJ2-2|TRBV29-1
SSRTSGGGDGELF
>13|TRBJ2-7|TRBV5-1
ASSDGLAGAYEQY
>13|TRBJ2-7|TRBV6-2/TRBV6-3
ASSYSPISSYEQY
>16|TRBJ2-1|TRBV5-4
ASSSPPYGTGGPHEQF